A single sample gave rise to the 2 T cell receptor beta chains below, sequenced in a study of early T cells in non-severe SARS-CoV-2 infection. Each CDR3 protein gets one entry after TCRdb re-called the 5' RACE reads with MiXCR. The data show around 40,000 distinct CDR3 sequences, 4.5% to 7.5% seen once. Sequencing input: whole blood. These receptors were collected from an adult who was a healthcare worker with PCR-confirmed SARS-CoV-2 infection or an uninfected control (not recorded which).

This clonotype was observed many times. The chain has TRBV12-3 or TRBV12-4 and TRBJ2-2, with 9 positions matching TRBD1. The CDR3 consists of 17 residues. The V segment lost 4 bases and the J segment 3 bases; nucleotides outside the gene matches: 9. CDR3 loop: CASSSNPGQGYTGELFF. As DNA, the CDR3 is TGTGCCAGCAGTTCCAACCCGGGACAGGGCTACACCGGGGAGCTGTTTTTT.

This clonotype was seen at least ten times. The V call is TRBV5-1, the J call TRBJ2-2; unclear D gene. CDR1 is SGHRS, CDR2 YFSETQ, per germline. Trimming pared 2 bases from V and 5 bases from J, leaving 7 bases between. This CDR3 has 13 amino acids. CDR3 region: CASSFTVTGELFF. The CDR3 DNA sequence: TGCGCCAGCAGCTTTACTGTGACCGGGGAGCTGTTTTTT.